This paragraph covers one TCR beta chain sequence. Original analysis: Quantification of nucleated cells was approximated via reference gene primer amplification. Clones were sequenced by immunoSEQ multiplex PCR, and TCRdb holds only the in-frame ones, with some missing. V and J calls and clone size are as listed in that table; D and trimming were resolved from the DNA. Among about 250,000 clones listed, roughly nine tenths were seen once. Cohort 3 donors counted as recovered after two negative PCRs, clearance, or resolved symptoms. The source of the sample is a study of blood T cell repertoires in COVID-19. Across the whole study: Samples taken during acute and convalescent COVID-19 were collected in the United States, Italy and Spain.

Sequencing input: PBMCs or T cells enriched from blood (not recorded which). The sequence was collected from a woman between 45 and 60 years old who had recovered from COVID-19.

The CDR3 bases are TGCGCCAGCAGCCCTGGGTTACTATCCCCCTATGGCTACACCTTC. It is translated as CASSPGLLSPYGYTF. The genes are TRBV5-1 and TRBJ1-2; no clear D. The CDR3 is 15 residues long. Trimming took 4 bases from V and 4 from J, leaving 17 bases between them. Per germline, CDR1 SGHRS and CDR2 YFSETQ. The variable domain in full, with the rest retrieved from reference TRBV5-1 and TRBJ1-2, is KAGVTQTPRYLIKTRGQQVTLSCSPISGHRSVSWYQQTPGQGLQFLFEYFSETQRNKGNFPGRFSGRQFSNSRSEMNVSTLELGDSALYLCASSPGLLSPYGYTFGSGTRLTVV.